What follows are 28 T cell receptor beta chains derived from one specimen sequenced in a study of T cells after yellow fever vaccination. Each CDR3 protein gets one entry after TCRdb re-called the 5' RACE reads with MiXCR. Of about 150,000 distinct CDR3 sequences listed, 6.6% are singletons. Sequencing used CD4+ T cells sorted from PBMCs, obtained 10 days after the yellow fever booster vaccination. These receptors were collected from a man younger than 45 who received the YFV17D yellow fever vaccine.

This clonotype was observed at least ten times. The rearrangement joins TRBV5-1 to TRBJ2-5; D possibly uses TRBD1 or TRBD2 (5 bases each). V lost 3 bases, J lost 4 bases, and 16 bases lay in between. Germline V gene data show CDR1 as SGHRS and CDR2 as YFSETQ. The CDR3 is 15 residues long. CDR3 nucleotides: TGCGCCAGCAGCTCTTCCACGGGGACGGGAGAGACCCAGTACTTC. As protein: CASSSSTGTGETQYF.

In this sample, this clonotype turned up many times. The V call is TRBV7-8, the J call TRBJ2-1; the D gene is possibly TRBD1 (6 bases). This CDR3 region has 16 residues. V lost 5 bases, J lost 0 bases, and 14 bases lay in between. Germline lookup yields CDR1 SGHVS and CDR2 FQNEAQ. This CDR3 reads CASSRQRGGSYNEQFF. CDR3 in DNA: TGTGCCAGCAGCCGACAAAGAGGGGGCTCCTACAATGAGCAGTTCTTC.

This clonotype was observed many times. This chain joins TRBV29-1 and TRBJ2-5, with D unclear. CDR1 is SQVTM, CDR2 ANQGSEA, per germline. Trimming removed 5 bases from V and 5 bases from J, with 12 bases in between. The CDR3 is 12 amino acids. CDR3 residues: CSVSGPAETQYF. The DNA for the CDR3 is TGCAGCGTTTCTGGACCGGCTGAGACCCAGTACTTC.

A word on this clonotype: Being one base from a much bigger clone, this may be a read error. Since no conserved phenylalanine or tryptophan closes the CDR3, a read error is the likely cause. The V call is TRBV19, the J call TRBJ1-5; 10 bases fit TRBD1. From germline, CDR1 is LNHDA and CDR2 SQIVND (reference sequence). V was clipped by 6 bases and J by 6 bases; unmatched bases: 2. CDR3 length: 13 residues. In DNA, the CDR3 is TGTGCCAGTAGCCGACAGGGGGCTCAGCCCCAGCATTTA. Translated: CASSRQGAQPQHL.

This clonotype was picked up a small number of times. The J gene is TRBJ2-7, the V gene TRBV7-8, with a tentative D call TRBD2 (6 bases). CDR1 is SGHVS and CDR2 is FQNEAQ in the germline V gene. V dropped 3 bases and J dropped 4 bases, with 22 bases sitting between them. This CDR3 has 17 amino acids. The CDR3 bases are TGTGCCAGCAGCTTTGGTCGGAAACATGGGGGGATATACGAGCAGTACTTC. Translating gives CASSFGRKHGGIYEQYF.

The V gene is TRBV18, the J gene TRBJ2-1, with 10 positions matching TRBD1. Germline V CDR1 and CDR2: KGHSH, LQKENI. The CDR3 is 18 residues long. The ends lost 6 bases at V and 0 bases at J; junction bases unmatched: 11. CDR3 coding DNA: TGTGCCAGCTCGGCACTGACAGGGGGCGAAAGCTCCTACAATGAGCAGTTCTTC. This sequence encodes CASSALTGGESSYNEQFF.

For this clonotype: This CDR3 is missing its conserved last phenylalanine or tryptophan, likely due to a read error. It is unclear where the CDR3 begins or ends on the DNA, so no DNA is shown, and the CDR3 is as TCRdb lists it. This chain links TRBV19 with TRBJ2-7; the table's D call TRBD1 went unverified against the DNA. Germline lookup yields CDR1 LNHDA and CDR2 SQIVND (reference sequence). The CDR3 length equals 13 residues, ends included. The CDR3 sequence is CASSLTPRDRGTY.

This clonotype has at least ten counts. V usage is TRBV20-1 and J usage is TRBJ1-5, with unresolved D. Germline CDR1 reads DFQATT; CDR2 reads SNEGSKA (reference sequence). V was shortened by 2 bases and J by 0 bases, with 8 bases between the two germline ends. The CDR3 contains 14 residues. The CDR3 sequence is CSARQTTSNQPQHF. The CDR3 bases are TGCAGTGCTAGACAGACAACTAGCAATCAGCCCCAGCATTTT.

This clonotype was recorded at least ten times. The CDR3 region is CASSGDRGYQEQFF. The CDR3 nucleotides are TGCGCCAGCAGCGGGGACAGGGGGTATCAAGAGCAGTTCTTC. V usage is TRBV5-1 and J usage is TRBJ2-1; 11 nucleotides agree with TRBD1. Trimming removed 4 bases from V and 10 bases from J; junction bases left unmatched: 7. CDR3 length: 14 residues. Germline V gives CDR1 SGHRS, CDR2 YFSETQ.

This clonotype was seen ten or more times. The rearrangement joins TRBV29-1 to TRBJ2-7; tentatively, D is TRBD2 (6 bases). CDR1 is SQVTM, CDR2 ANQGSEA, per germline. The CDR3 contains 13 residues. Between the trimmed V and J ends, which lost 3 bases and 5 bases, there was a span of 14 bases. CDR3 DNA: TGCAGCGTTGATATGGAGGGCAAGGACGAGCAGTACTTC. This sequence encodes CSVDMEGKDEQYF.

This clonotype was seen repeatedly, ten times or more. CDR3 sequence (DNA): TGTGCCAGCAGCCATACGGTCCTAGCGGGAGGCAATGAGCAGTTCTTC. Its translation: CASSHTVLAGGNEQFF. This chain connects TRBV7-2 to TRBJ2-1; 11 nucleotides match TRBD2. CDR1 is SGHTA, CDR2 FQGNSA, per germline. The junction had 9 bases not matched to a gene; V was cut back by 5 bases and J by 6 bases. The length of the CDR3 is 16 residues.

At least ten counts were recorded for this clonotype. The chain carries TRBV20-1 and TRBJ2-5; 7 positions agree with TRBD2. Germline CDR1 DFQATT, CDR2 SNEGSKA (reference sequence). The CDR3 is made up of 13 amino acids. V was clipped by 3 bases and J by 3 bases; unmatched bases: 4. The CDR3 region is CSASPGLEETQYF. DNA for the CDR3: TGCAGTGCTAGCCCCGGACTAGAAGAGACCCAGTACTTC.

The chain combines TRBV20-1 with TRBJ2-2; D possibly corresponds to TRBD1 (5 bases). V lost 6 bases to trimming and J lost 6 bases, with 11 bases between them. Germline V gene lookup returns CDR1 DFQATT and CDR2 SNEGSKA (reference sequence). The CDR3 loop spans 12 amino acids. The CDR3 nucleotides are TGCAGTGCCACCTTAGGGGCCGGGGAGCTGTTTTTT. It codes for CSATLGAGELFF.

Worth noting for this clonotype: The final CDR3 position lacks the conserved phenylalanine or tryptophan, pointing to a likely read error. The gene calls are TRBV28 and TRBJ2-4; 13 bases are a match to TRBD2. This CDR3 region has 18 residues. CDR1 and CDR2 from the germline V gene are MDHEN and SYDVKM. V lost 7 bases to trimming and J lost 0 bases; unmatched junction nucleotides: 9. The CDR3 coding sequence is TGTGCCAGCATACCGACTAGCGGGAGGCCTCTAGCCAAAAACATTCAGTACCTC. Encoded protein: CASIPTSGRPLAKNIQYL.

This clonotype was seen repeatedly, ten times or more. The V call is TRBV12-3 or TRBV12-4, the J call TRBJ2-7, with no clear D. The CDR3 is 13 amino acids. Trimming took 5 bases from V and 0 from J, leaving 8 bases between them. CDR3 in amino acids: CASSTRNSYEQYF. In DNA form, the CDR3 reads TGTGCCAGCAGTACACGGAACTCCTACGAGCAGTACTTC.

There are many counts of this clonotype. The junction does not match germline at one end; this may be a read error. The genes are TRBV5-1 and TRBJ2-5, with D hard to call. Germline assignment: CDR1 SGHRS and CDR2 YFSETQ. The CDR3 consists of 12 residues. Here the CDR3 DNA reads TGCGCCAGCAGCTTGGACCATGAGACCCAGTACTTC. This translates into CASSLDHETQYF.

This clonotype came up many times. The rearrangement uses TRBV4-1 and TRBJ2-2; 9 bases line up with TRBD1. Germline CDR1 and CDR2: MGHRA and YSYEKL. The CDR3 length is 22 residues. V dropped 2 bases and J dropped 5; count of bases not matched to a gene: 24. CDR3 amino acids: CASSQPIGQGNNRPQTTGELFF. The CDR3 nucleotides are TGCGCCAGCAGCCAACCAATTGGACAGGGGAATAACCGCCCTCAAACGACCGGGGAGCTGTTTTTT.

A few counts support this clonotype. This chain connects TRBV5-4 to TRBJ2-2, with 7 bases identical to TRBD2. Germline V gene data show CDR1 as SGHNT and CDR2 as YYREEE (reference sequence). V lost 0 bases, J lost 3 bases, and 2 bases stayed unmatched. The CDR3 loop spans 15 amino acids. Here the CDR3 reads CASSLAGRDTGELFF. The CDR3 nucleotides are TGTGCCAGCAGCTTGGCAGGGAGGGACACCGGGGAGCTGTTTTTT.

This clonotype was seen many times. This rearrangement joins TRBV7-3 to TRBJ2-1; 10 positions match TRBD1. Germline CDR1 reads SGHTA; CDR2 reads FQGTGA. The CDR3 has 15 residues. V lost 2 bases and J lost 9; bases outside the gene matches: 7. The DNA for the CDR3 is TGTGCCAGCAGCTTAGGAGGGACAGGGGTCGGTGAGCAGTTCTTC. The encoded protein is CASSLGGTGVGEQFF.

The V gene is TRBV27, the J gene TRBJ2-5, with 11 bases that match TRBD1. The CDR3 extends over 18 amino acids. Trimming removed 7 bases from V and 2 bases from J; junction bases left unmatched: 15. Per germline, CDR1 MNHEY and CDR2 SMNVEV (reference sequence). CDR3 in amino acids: CASTPAPRTGGQQETQYF. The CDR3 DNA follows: TGTGCCAGCACTCCAGCCCCCCGGACAGGGGGCCAACAAGAGACCCAGTACTTC.

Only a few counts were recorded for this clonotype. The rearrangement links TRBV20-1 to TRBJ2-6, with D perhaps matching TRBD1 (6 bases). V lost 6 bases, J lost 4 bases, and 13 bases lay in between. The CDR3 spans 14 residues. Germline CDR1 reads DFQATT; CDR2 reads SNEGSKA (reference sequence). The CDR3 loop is CSAIDRSGANVLTF. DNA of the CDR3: TGCAGTGCGATTGACAGGTCCGGGGCCAACGTCCTGACTTTC.

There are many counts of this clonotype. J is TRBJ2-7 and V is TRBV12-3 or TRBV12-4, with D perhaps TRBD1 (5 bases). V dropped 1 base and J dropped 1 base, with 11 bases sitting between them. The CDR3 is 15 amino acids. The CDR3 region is CASSLGQQYSYEQYF. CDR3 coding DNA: TGTGCCAGCAGTTTAGGACAGCAGTATTCCTACGAGCAGTACTTC.

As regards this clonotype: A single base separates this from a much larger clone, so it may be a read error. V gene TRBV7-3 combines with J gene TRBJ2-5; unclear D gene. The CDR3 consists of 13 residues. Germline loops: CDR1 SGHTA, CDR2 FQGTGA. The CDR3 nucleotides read TGTGCCAGAAGCTTAAGGGCTCAAGAGACCCAGTACTTC. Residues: CARSLRAQETQYF.

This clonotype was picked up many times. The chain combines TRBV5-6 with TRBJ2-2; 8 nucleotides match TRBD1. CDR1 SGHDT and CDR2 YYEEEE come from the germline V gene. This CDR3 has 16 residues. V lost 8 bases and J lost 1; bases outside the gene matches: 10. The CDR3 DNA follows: TGTGCCAGGCCACAGACAGGGGCCAGGAACACCGGGGAGCTGTTTTTT. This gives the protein CARPQTGARNTGELFF.

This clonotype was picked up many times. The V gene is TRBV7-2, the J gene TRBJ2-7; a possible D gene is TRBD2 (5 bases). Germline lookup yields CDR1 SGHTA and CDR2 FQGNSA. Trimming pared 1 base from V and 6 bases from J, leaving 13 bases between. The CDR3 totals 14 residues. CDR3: CASSLGAGAFEQYF. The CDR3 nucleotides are TGTGCCAGCAGCTTAGGGGCGGGCGCCTTCGAGCAGTACTTC.

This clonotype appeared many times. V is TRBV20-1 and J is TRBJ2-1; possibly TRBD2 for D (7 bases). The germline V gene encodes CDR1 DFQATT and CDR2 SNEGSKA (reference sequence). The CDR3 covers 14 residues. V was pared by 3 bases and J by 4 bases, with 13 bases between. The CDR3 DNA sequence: TGCAGTGCTAGCTTAAGGGGGGGGTACAATGAGCAGTTCTTC. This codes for CSASLRGGYNEQFF.

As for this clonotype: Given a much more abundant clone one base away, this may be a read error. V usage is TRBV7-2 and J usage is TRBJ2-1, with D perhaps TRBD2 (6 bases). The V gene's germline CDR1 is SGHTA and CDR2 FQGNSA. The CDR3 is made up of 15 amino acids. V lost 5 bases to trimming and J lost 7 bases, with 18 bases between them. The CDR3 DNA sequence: TGTGCCAGCAGCCCCCAAGTGGGAGGAGAAAATGAGCAGTTCTTC. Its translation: CASSPQVGGENEQFF. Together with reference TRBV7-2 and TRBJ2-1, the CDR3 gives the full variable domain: GAGVSQSPSNKVTEKGKDVELRCDPISGHTALYWYRQSLGQGLEFLIYFQGNSAPDKSGLPSDRFSAERTGGSVSTLTIQRTQQEDSAVYLCASSPQVGGENEQFFGPGTRLTVL.

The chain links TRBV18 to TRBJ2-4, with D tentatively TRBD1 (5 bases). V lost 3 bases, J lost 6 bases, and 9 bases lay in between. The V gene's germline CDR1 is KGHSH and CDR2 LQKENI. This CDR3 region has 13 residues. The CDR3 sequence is CASSPPGINIQYF. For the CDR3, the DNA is TGTGCCAGCTCACCCCCAGGGATAAACATTCAGTACTTC.